This TCR beta chain was obtained from a study of shared clonotypes between healthy human individuals (dated by TCRdb to 2020 to 2021). Concerning the study at large: The cohort comprised a couple of women and a few men aged 18 to 49 years. For each donor, CD4 naive and CD4 memory were each given three plates, CD8 naive was given two plates, and CD8 memory was given one plate. To estimate repertoire size and how much clonotypes are shared between individuals, the study performed deep sequencing of blood TCR repertoires from five healthy adults. To increase sequencing depth and limit assay-specific biases, TCR repertoire library preparation and sequencing were carried out by different laboratories using diverse techniques. Leukapheresis yielded between about 0.94 and 9.5 billion PBMCs per donor.

About this clone: The antigen it recognizes is unknown. Base-call qualities are not available, and no considerably larger clone is one nucleotide away.

Findings and caveats that apply to the study as a whole: Pairwise subsampling indicated that sequencing depth was expected to affect the degree of clonotype sharing among donors. Because the study included only a small number of donors, the genetic and exposure-history diversity represented was limited. Rarefaction of sorted-subset datasets indicated incomplete sequencing despite the large sequencing depth. Sampling was limited to blood, and TCR repertoires in tissue likely differ from TCR repertoires in blood. Compared with non-shared clonotypes, clonotypes shared by all four sorted-subset donors had higher generation probabilities. About 4.5% of naive CD4, around 4% of naive CD8, approximately 2.2% of memory CD4, and 0.4% of memory CD8 clonotypes were shared across four donors. Naive subsets generally had larger estimated clonotype richness than memory subsets did.

Using the deep immunoSEQ assay, multiplex PCR amplified TCR CDR3 regions from genomic DNA. For each cell subset, the extracted genomic DNA was distributed evenly across all wells of several immunoSEQ 96-well plates, and each plate served as one replicate. For sorted subsets, around 200 ng genomic DNA, equal to about 30,000 T cell genomes, was loaded into each replicate PCR. Purified libraries were measured with a Qubit 3.0 fluorometer, size-checked on a Bioanalyzer 2100, and measured again with the KAPA Library Quantification kit. Every immunoSEQ 96-well plate was sequenced on a separate single-read 150-cycle Illumina NextSeq 550 flow cell. The authors processed their data as follows. Because only junctional sequences without quality scores were contained in the immunoSEQ output, filtering matching that applied to full-length reads could not be performed. Sequences were annotated with PyIR, a Python wrapper for IgBLAST v1.9, using IMGT germline references to assign V/J genes and CDR3. Reads were filtered out if the reads had weak V/J assignments (E-value above 1e-6), no CDR3, stop codons, out-of-frame junctions, or ambiguous translated residues. V3J clonotypes were defined as sequences sharing the same inferred V gene, J gene, and CDR3 amino acid sequence. Percentage overlap between repertoires was computed as shared unique clonotypes divided by the size of the smaller repertoire. Three approaches were used to assess repertoire richness: RTK rarefaction, the Chao1 estimator, and Recon v2.1 estimates of unobserved clonotypes. For all TCRbeta clonotypes obtained by the gDNA method from a few donors, generation probabilities were computed with OLGA. In its TCRdb copy, this immuneACCESS table keeps in-frame sequences only and misses some clones. Where compared with another copy, unresolved V genes explain less than half of these, and the others have no known cause. V and J calls and clone size are copied from that table; D and trimming were computed from the DNA. The sample includes 950,000 to 1,100,000 clones, with about 80% observed a single time. Together, the top ten hold 0.6% to 0.7% of the sample.

According to the germline V gene, CDR1 reads SGHRS and CDR2 reads YFSETQ. The CDR3 starts with the cysteine, ends with the phenylalanine, and has 13 residues. Only the CDR3 region is kept as DNA, spanning 39 bases read in frame from base 1. Trimming removed 3 bases from V and 7 bases from J, leaving 14 bases between the germline ends. The donors were healthy, HIV-negative adults who had no recently reported acute infections or vaccinations. Every donor was a Caucasian adult living in Nashville, Tennessee, USA. CD4+ T cells were enriched by magnetic negative selection, after which naive cells were positively selected on CD45RA and the negative fraction was taken as the memory subset. Blood was obtained by leukapheresis, after which PBMCs were separated by Ficoll-Histopaque density gradient centrifugation and cryopreserved in liquid nitrogen vapor phase. Analytical flow cytometry was used to check the purity and quantity of every magnetically sorted T cell population. From each sorted fraction, genomic DNA was isolated and quantified by UV absorbance on a Nanodrop 2000c.

This receptor was obtained from a man in his late teens or twenties in good health. Some clones in this sample may be carry-over from other donors' samples. This chain is built from TRBV5-1 and TRBJ2-7, with no reliable assignment of the D segment. The sequenced sample was memory CD4+ T cells from PBMCs. Taken with the paper, the label for cell subset or site translates to: CD45RA-negative fraction. The encoded CDR3 is CASSYERMGEQYF. The DNA sequence is as follows: TGCGCCAGCAGCTACGAGAGAATGGGGGAGCAGTACTTC. Joined to the reference TRBV5-1 and TRBJ2-7 proteins, this CDR3 gives the full variable domain: KAGVTQTPRYLIKTRGQQVTLSCSPISGHRSVSWYQQTPGQGLQFLFEYFSETQRNKGNFPGRFSGRQFSNSRSEMNVSTLELGDSALYLCASSYERMGEQYFGPGTRLTVT.